This TCR beta chain was documented in a study of identical twins. MiXCR, applied by TCRdb to the 5' RACE reads, yields one record per CDR3 protein. Here the sample spans approximately 210,000 distinct CDR3 sequences, roughly a tenth being singletons. This clonotype was detected many times. Its cognate antigen is unknown. Study-level results: Twins shared out-of-frame alpha sequences with excess low generation probability.

CDR1 and CDR2 from the germline V gene are MGHDK and SYGVNS. This CDR3 region has 19 residues. V trimming: 8 bases; J trimming: 2 bases; junction bases outside the gene matches: 21. The clonotype comes from a woman aged 18-30 years in good health. Material for sequencing was memory (CD45RO+) T cells sorted from blood. V is TRBV25-1 and J is TRBJ2-3; TRBD2 aligns across 8 bases. The CDR3 spells CASQKVRGRPCHSTDTQYF. CDR3 DNA: TGTGCCAGCCAAAAAGTCCGCGGGAGGCCCTGTCATTCCACAGATACGCAGTATTTT.